This record concerns one TCR beta chain sequence. Its cognate antigen is unknown. This entry belongs to a study of cytomegalovirus exposure and HLA in healthy donors. The donors were members of the validation cohort, which comprised 120 subjects and was separate from the first cohort of 730 or so subjects. This CDR3 region has 16 residues. Trimming removed 2 bases from V and 0 bases from J, with 8 bases in between. The germline V gene has CDR1 MDHEN and CDR2 SYDVKM. Sequencing was performed with immunoSEQ multiplex PCR; in TCRdb, only in-frame clones are kept and a portion is missing. The sample consists of 80,000 to 100,000 clones, 87% of them appearing once. General observations from the study: The study recorded about 150 TCR beta chains that were cytomegalovirus-associated. Subsequent analysis found a tendency for first-cohort TCR clusters to co-occur within the 90 to 150 validation repertoires.

Sequencing input: PBMCs. The clonotype comes from a young woman in good health and CMV-seronegative. This chain connects TRBV28 to TRBJ2-6; no firm D call. In DNA, the CDR3 is TGTGCCAGCAGTTTACGCCGAGGCTCTGGGGCCAACGTCCTGACTTTC. Its protein is CASSLRRGSGANVLTF.